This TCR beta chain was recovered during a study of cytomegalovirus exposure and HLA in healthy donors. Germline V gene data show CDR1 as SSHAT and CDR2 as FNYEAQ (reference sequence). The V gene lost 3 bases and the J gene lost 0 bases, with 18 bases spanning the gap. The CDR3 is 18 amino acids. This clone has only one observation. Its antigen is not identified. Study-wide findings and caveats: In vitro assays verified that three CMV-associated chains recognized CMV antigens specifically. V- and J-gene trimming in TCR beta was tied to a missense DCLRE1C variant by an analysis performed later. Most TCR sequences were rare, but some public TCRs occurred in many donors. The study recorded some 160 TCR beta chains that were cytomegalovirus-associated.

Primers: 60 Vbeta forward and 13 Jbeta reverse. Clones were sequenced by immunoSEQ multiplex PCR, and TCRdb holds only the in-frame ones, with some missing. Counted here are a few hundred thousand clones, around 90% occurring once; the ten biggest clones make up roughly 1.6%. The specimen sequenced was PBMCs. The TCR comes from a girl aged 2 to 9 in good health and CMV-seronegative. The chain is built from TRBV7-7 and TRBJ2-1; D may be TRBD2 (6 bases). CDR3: CASSFSPGLPSSYNEQFF. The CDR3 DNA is TGTGCCAGCAGCTTCTCTCCGGGACTCCCAAGCTCCTACAATGAGCAGTTCTTC.